These 23 T cell receptor beta chains came from one sample sequenced in a study of shared clonotypes between healthy human individuals (dated by TCRdb to the early 2020s). The library relied on the immunoSEQ multiplex PCR assay. As stored in TCRdb, this immuneACCESS dataset retains in-frame rearrangements with V and J assigned. A fraction of the clones does not appear; measured against another copy, unresolved V genes explain less than half of the discrepancy, and the remainder lacks a known reason. In this sample the table shows fewer than 3 million clones, about 90% of which occur a single time. The ten largest clones take up around 0.38% of the sample. The sequenced sample was naive CD4+ T cells from PBMCs. This specimen's cell subset or site label, per the study, means: CD45RA+ positively selected. These receptors all come from a man between 18 and 29 years old in good health. Some clones in this sample may be carry-over from other donors' samples.

The table lists this clone with a few counts. Other DNA sequences in the same sample also yield this CDR3. The J gene is TRBJ1-5, the V gene TRBV30; TRBD1 is a possible D gene (6 bases). Trimming took 0 bases from V and 5 from J, leaving 8 bases between them. This CDR3 comprises 13 residues. Germline CDR1 is GTSNPN and CDR2 is SVGIG (reference sequence). CDR3: CAWSVQGDQPQHF. The DNA of the CDR3 is TGTGCCTGGAGTGTACAGGGTGATCAGCCCCAGCATTTT.

This rearrangement joins TRBV28 to TRBJ1-4; maybe TRBD1 (5 bases). The CDR3 consists of 15 residues. V was trimmed by 5 bases and J by 8 bases, leaving 18 bases between them. Germline loops: CDR1 MDHEN, CDR2 SYDVKM. CDR3 nucleotides: TGTGCCAGCAGTCCCCTTCTGGGGGGGAGAGAAAAACTGTTTTTT. Amino acids: CASSPLLGGREKLFF.

This chain links TRBV2 with TRBJ1-5; 9 bases are shared with TRBD1. J lost 4 bases, V lost 4 bases, and 5 bases had no gene match. The length of the CDR3 is 15 residues. Germline lookup yields CDR1 SNHLY and CDR2 FYNNEI. The CDR3 region has the DNA TGTGCCAGCAGTGTAATGACAGGGGGGAATCAGCCCCAGCATTTT. Protein: CASSVMTGGNQPQHF.

The chain has TRBV19 and TRBJ2-5; no reliable D call. Germline V gene sequence: CDR1 LNHDA, CDR2 SQIVND (reference sequence). The CDR3 has 10 amino acids. Trimming removed 7 bases from V and 5 bases from J, with 5 bases in between. The CDR3 nucleotides are TGTGCCAGTATTGAGGAGACCCAGTACTTC. This gives the protein CASIEETQYF.

The rearrangement joins TRBV7-3 to TRBJ2-5; TRBD2 aligns across 8 bases. V was clipped by 5 bases and J by 1 base; unmatched bases: 6. Germline V CDR1 and CDR2: SGHTA, FQGTGA. The CDR3 totals 15 residues. Here the CDR3 DNA reads TGTGCCAGCAGCCCCTCGGGGGGGCCCCAAGAGACCCAGTACTTC. Protein: CASSPSGGPQETQYF.

This chain connects TRBV5-1 to TRBJ1-3; D is possibly TRBD1 (5 bases). Per the germline V gene, CDR1 is SGHRS and CDR2 is YFSETQ. The CDR3 has 14 residues. The V end was cut by 3 bases, the J end by 4 bases, with 11 bases between. The CDR3 spells CASSSQGWGNTIYF. For the CDR3, the DNA is TGCGCCAGCAGCTCCCAGGGATGGGGAAACACCATATATTTT.

The chain uses TRBV6-5 and TRBJ1-2, with D perhaps TRBD1 (5 bases). V was cut by 5 bases and J by 7 bases, with 14 bases left in between. The CDR3 is 13 residues long. CDR1 and CDR2 from the germline V gene are MNHEY and SVGAGI. The CDR3 DNA follows: TGTGCCAGCAGTAGGGCTAGGGGAGGTGGCTACACCTTC. Its protein product is CASSRARGGGYTF.

The chain carries TRBV6-5 and TRBJ1-5; D is unclear. This CDR3 has 15 residues. CDR1 is MNHEY and CDR2 is SVGAGI in the germline V gene. Between the trimmed V and J ends, which lost 0 bases and 0 bases, there was a span of 6 bases. The CDR3 protein is CASSYSHYSNQPQHF. The DNA for the CDR3 is TGTGCCAGCAGTTACTCGCATTATAGCAATCAGCCCCAGCATTTT.

The chain recombines TRBV28 with TRBJ2-5; a possible D gene is TRBD2 (5 bases). Germline-derived CDR1 and CDR2 are MDHEN and SYDVKM. This CDR3 is built from 15 residues. V was cut by 8 bases and J by 7 bases, with 23 bases left in between. This chain's CDR3 is CASRAGRNTRWTQYF. The CDR3 DNA is TGTGCCAGCCGGGCGGGCCGCAACACCCGGTGGACCCAGTACTTC.

This rearrangement joins TRBV10-3 to TRBJ1-3; a weak D match, TRBD1 (5 bases). The germline CDR1 and CDR2 sequences are ENHRY and SYGVKD. The CDR3 is 15 residues long. V lost 5 bases and J 0 bases, leaving 11 bases between the germline ends. The CDR3 loop is CAISYPGTSGNTIYF. In DNA, the CDR3 is TGTGCCATCAGTTATCCCGGGACCTCTGGAAACACCATATATTTT.

The chain joins TRBV18 to TRBJ1-1, with TRBD1 as a possible D gene (6 bases). CDR1 and CDR2 (germline): KGHSH, LQKENI. Deletions cut 10 bases from V and 0 bases from J, with 12 bases between. The CDR3 has 13 amino acids. CDR3 sequence (DNA): TGTGCCACTACAGGGACCATGAACACTGAAGCTTTCTTT. It translates to CATTGTMNTEAFF.

This clone was recorded only once. The V call is TRBV11-2, the J call TRBJ1-2, with D tentatively TRBD1 (6 bases). V lost 5 bases, J lost 6 bases, and 16 bases lay in between. The CDR3 runs 14 residues. CDR1 SGHAT and CDR2 FQNNGV come from the germline V gene. The CDR3 sequence: CASSKSGAGDGYTF. For the CDR3, the DNA is TGTGCCAGCAGCAAATCAGGGGCCGGGGATGGCTACACCTTC.

V gene TRBV11-3 combines with J gene TRBJ1-1; 8 bases agree with TRBD1. This CDR3 contains 15 residues. Germline V gene data show CDR1 as SGHNT and CDR2 as YENEEA. With 4 bases clipped from V and 5 bases from J, the junction kept 9 bases outside the gene matches. In nucleotides, the CDR3 is TGTGCCAGCAGCTCGACAGGGGCCGCGCAGACTGAAGCTTTCTTT. The encoded protein is CASSSTGAAQTEAFF.

This chain connects TRBV20-1 to TRBJ2-7; no firm D call. This CDR3 has 11 residues. With 6 bases removed from V and 6 bases from J, the gap between germline ends came to 12 bases. CDR1 and CDR2 from the germline V gene are DFQATT and SNEGSKA (reference sequence). The CDR3, as DNA: TGCAGTGCGGCCGACCTTGGCGAGCAGTACTTC. Translated: CSAADLGEQYF.

The chain has TRBV28 and TRBJ2-2; 7 bases are a match to TRBD2. CDR3 size: 15 residues. The ends lost 7 bases at V and 1 base at J; junction bases unmatched: 6. Germline CDR1 and CDR2: MDHEN and SYDVKM. In DNA form, the CDR3 reads TGTGCCAGCACCAAGGGGAGGGTGAACACCGGGGAGCTGTTTTTT. Translation gives CASTKGRVNTGELFF. The variable domain in full, completed from reference TRBV28 and TRBJ2-2, reads DVKVTQSSRYLVKRTGEKVFLECVQDMDHENMFWYRQDPGLGLRLIYFSYDVKMKEKGDIPEGYSVSREKKERFSLILESASTNQTSMYLCASTKGRVNTGELFFGEGSRLTVL.

The rearrangement uses TRBV7-2 and TRBJ2-1; TRBD2 agrees at 8 bases. The CDR3 length is 14 residues. Trimming cost V 5 bases and J 9 bases; bases outside gene matches: 9. In germline, CDR1 is SGHTA, CDR2 FQGNSA. DNA for the CDR3: TGTGCCAGCAGCCCGGACCCGGGGGGGTCTGAGCAGTTCTTC. Translating gives CASSPDPGGSEQFF. The whole variable domain, filled in from reference TRBV7-2 and TRBJ2-1, reads GAGVSQSPSNKVTEKGKDVELRCDPISGHTALYWYRQSLGQGLEFLIYFQGNSAPDKSGLPSDRFSAERTGGSVSTLTIQRTQQEDSAVYLCASSPDPGGSEQFFGPGTRLTVL.

V and J are TRBV4-1 and TRBJ2-2; TRBD1 matches 10 bases. Germline V gene sequence: CDR1 MGHRA, CDR2 YSYEKL. Trimming removed 4 bases from V and 6 bases from J; junction bases left unmatched: 11. CDR3 size: 17 residues. The CDR3 region is CASSPTGGPLRAGELFF. CDR3 DNA: TGCGCCAGCAGCCCGACAGGGGGCCCATTGCGGGCCGGGGAGCTGTTTTTT.

The chain employs TRBV5-1 and TRBJ2-7; D might be TRBD1 (5 bases). The V gene lost 4 bases and the J gene lost 3 bases, with 14 bases spanning the gap. The CDR3 totals 14 residues. CDR1 and CDR2 from the germline V gene are SGHRS and YFSETQ. For the CDR3, the DNA is TGCGCCAGCAGCCAGGAGACAGATTTCTACGAGCAGTACTTC. It is translated as CASSQETDFYEQYF.

The chain is built from TRBV7-2 and TRBJ1-3; D ambiguous. V shed 5 bases and J shed 5 bases, with 19 bases lying between them. The CDR3 totals 16 residues. Germline-derived CDR1 and CDR2 are SGHTA and FQGNSA. This CDR3 reads CASSPTGTNFRNTIYF. CDR3 in DNA: TGTGCCAGCAGCCCTACTGGTACCAATTTCAGAAACACCATATATTTT.

J is TRBJ2-7 and V is TRBV30, with unresolved D. This CDR3 comprises 12 residues. V gave up 4 bases and J gave up 6 bases, with 13 bases separating them. Germline CDR1 GTSNPN, CDR2 SVGIG (reference sequence). The CDR3 DNA sequence: TGTGCCTGGAAGGGCGCAAAAGGCGAGCAGTACTTC. Protein product: CAWKGAKGEQYF.

The chain carries TRBV4-1 and TRBJ1-1; D gene ambiguous. V lost 3 bases to trimming and J lost 3 bases, with 11 bases between them. Germline CDR1 and CDR2: MGHRA and YSYEKL. The CDR3 length is 14 residues. The CDR3 DNA reads as TGCGCCAGCAGCCAGGGCATAAGGGACACTGAAGCTTTCTTT. Protein product: CASSQGIRDTEAFF.

The chain recombines TRBV7-3 with TRBJ2-1; 10 nucleotides agree with TRBD1. Germline V CDR1 and CDR2: SGHTA, FQGTGA. The CDR3 is 15 amino acids. J lost 5 bases, V lost 0 bases, and 1 base had no gene match. The CDR3 DNA follows: TGTGCCAGCAGCTTAACCGGGACAGGGGACAATGAGCAGTTCTTC. Translating gives CASSLTGTGDNEQFF.

The chain has TRBV7-2 and TRBJ2-5; D gene ambiguous. CDR1 and CDR2 (germline): SGHTA, FQGNSA. This CDR3 has 15 residues. Between the trimmed V and J ends, which lost 3 bases and 5 bases, there was a span of 16 bases. CDR3 region: CASSLASALGETQYF. DNA of the CDR3: TGTGCCAGCAGCTTGGCGTCCGCGTTGGGCGAGACCCAGTACTTC. The full variable domain, in which reference TRBV7-2 and TRBJ2-5 provide the parts outside the CDR3, is GAGVSQSPSNKVTEKGKDVELRCDPISGHTALYWYRQSLGQGLEFLIYFQGNSAPDKSGLPSDRFSAERTGGSVSTLTIQRTQQEDSAVYLCASSLASALGETQYFGPGTRLLVL.